The source of this T cell receptor (beta chain) is a study of blood T cell repertoires in COVID-19 (TCRdb year 2020). About the study as a whole: Samples from collaborators originated in the United States, Italy and Spain and spanned both the acute and convalescent phases of COVID-19. The prospective study material was composed of cDNA or gDNA derived from T cells, B-cell-depleted T cells, or PBMCs. The dataset comprised deeply sampled blood TCRbeta repertoires from subjects exposed to, actively infected with, or recovered from COVID-19. The repertoires were made available in a free public database intended to serve as a resource for research on the immune response to SARS-CoV-2. Samples were obtained from the ongoing ImmuneRACE study (first 160 participants) and from 1,254 subjects provided by 6 global collaborators. The sample metadata nearly always contained a de-identified subject ID, COVID-19 status, age in years and sex. HLA class I and class II types, where available, came from metadata supplied by the sample provider rather than from assay-based typing. Points the paper makes about the study in general: Clinical and demographic metadata were provided uncurated, with the amount varying by source and participant.

Each collaborating institution followed its own protocols to collect whole blood in K2EDTA tubes. Collaborator samples were shipped for TCRbeta analysis as frozen whole blood, isolated PBMCs, or DNA extracted from either sample type. Per the germline V gene, MDHEN is the CDR1 and SYDVKM is the CDR2. The junction shows trimming of 3 bases on V and 1 base on J, plus 9 bases between the germline ends. The CDR3 sequence holds 15 residues, the cysteine and phenylalanine included. Just the 45-base CDR3 DNA is kept, in frame starting at base 1. Regarding this clone: The specificity of this receptor is unknown. Base qualities were left out, and no much larger clone turns up one base away.

TCRbeta CDR3 regions were amplified from genomic DNA using the immunoSEQ Assay, a bias-controlled multiplex PCR. For the original study's pipeline: The number of nucleated cells in each sample was estimated by amplification of reference gene primers within the assay. Sequence reads were collapsed and filtered to measure the absolute abundance of every unique TCRbeta CDR3 rearrangement. For each sample, productive Simpson clonality was calculated as the square root of Simpson's diversity index over productive rearrangements. The clones in this table, taken by TCRdb from immuneACCESS, are in-frame only. Not every clone is retained; where verified, under half of the shortfall comes from an unresolved V gene, and the cause of the rest is unknown. V and J calls and clone size come straight from that table; D and trimming were deduced from the DNA. This sample is represented by roughly 80,000 clones; about nine tenths of them were singletons. The ten biggest clones cover 8.5% to 9.5% of the sample.

The receptor was derived from a human donor in a cohort sampled during active COVID-19. The sample consisted of peripheral blood. Rearrangement joined TRBV28 to TRBJ2-2, with a tentative D gene TRBD1 over 6 matching bases. The DNA sequence follows: TGTGCCAGCAGTTTTGGACAGATGAACACCGGGGAGCTGTTTTTT. This translates into CASSFGQMNTGELFF.